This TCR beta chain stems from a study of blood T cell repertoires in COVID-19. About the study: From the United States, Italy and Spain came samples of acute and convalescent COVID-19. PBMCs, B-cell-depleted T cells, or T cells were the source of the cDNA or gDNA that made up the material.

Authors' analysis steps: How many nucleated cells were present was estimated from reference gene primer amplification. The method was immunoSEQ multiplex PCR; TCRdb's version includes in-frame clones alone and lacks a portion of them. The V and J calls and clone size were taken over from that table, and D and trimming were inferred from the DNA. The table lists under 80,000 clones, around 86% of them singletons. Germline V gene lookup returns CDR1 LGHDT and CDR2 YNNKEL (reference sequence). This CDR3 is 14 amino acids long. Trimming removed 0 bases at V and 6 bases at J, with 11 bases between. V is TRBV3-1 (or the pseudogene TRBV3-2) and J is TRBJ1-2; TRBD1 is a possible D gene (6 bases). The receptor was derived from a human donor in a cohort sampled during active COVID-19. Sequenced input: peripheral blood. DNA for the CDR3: TGTGCCAGCAGCCAAGAACACAGGGCCCATGGCTACACCTTC. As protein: CASSQEHRAHGYTF.